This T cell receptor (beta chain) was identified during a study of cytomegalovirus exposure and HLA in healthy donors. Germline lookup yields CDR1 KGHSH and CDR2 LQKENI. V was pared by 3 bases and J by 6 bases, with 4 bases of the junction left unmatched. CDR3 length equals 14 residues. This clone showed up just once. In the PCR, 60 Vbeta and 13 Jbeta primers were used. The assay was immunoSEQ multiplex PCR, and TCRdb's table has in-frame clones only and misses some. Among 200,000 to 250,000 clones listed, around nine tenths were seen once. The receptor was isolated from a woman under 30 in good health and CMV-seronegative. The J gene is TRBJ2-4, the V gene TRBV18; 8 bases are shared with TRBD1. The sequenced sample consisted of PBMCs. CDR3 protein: CASSPGTGRNIQYF. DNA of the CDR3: TGTGCCAGCTCACCCGGGACAGGCCGAAACATTCAGTACTTC.